Listed below are T cell receptor beta chains from one sample, sequenced in a study of shared clonotypes between healthy human individuals. The data were produced by immunoSEQ multiplex PCR, yet TCRdb's version contains in-frame clones alone and is incomplete. Among roughly 2,500,000 clones, approximately 93% were seen once, and the ten largest hold approximately 0.37%. Sequenced sample: naive CD4+ T cells from PBMCs. The receptors originated from a man between 18 and 29 years old in good health. Some clones in this sample may be carry-over from other donors' samples. Each CDR3 is given with its conserved first and last residue. Each record gives: J gene, V gene, clone size, D gene, CDR3 protein, CDR3 DNA. A D gene is named only where the DNA matches it firmly. Rows give clone size only sometimes, using once, few, many, or a class for an expanded clone.

j_gene: TRBJ1-1; v_gene: TRBV9; abundance: NA; d_gene: NA; CDR3aa: CASSVGWGPMNTEAFF; CDR3nt: TGTGCCAGCAGCGTTGGATGGGGGCCGATGAACACTGAAGCTTTCTTT
j_gene: TRBJ1-2; v_gene: TRBV6-5; abundance: NA; d_gene: TRBD1; CDR3aa: CASRLRQGTYGYTF; CDR3nt: TGTGCCAGCAGACTAAGACAGGGGACCTATGGCTACACCTTC
j_gene: TRBJ2-1; v_gene: TRBV19; abundance: NA; d_gene: TRBD2; CDR3aa: CASSTSGGLYNEQFF; CDR3nt: TGTGCCAGTAGTACTAGCGGAGGCCTTTACAATGAGCAGTTCTTC
j_gene: TRBJ1-1; v_gene: TRBV20-1; abundance: NA; d_gene: NA; CDR3aa: CSVGSNTEAFF; CDR3nt: TGCAGTGTCGGCAGCAACACTGAAGCTTTCTTT
j_gene: TRBJ2-2; v_gene: TRBV27; abundance: NA; d_gene: NA; CDR3aa: CASSLIGSGELFF; CDR3nt: TGTGCCAGCAGTTTAATAGGATCCGGGGAGCTGTTTTTT
j_gene: TRBJ2-7; v_gene: TRBV5-1; abundance: NA; d_gene: NA; CDR3aa: CASSLPGQRGEQYF; CDR3nt: TGCGCCAGCAGCTTACCGGGACAACGAGGCGAGCAGTACTTC
j_gene: TRBJ2-4; v_gene: TRBV7-8; abundance: once; d_gene: NA; CDR3aa: CASSLEQILAKNIQYF; CDR3nt: TGTGCCAGCAGCTTAGAACAGATACTAGCCAAAAACATTCAGTACTTC
j_gene: TRBJ1-1; v_gene: TRBV7-2; abundance: NA; d_gene: NA; CDR3aa: CASSLGRLGGLATEAFF; CDR3nt: TGTGCCAGCAGCTTAGGTCGATTAGGGGGGTTGGCGACTGAAGCTTTCTTT
j_gene: TRBJ2-3; v_gene: TRBV30; abundance: NA; d_gene: NA; CDR3aa: CAWSEGRTDTQYF; CDR3nt: TGTGCCTGGAGTGAAGGACGCACAGATACGCAGTATTTT
j_gene: TRBJ2-7; v_gene: TRBV29-1; abundance: NA; d_gene: NA; CDR3aa: CSAVHGASYEQYF; CDR3nt: TGCAGCGCCGTCCACGGGGCCTCCTACGAGCAGTACTTC
j_gene: TRBJ2-3; v_gene: TRBV9; abundance: NA; d_gene: TRBD2; CDR3aa: CASSVGGLAGVDTQYF; CDR3nt: TGTGCCAGCAGCGTAGGGGGGCTAGCGGGAGTAGATACGCAGTATTTT
j_gene: TRBJ2-7; v_gene: TRBV5-1; abundance: NA; d_gene: TRBD2; CDR3aa: CASSWGPSGTNYEQYF; CDR3nt: TGCGCCAGCAGCTGGGGTCCTAGCGGGACCAACTACGAGCAGTACTTC
j_gene: TRBJ1-3; v_gene: TRBV11-2; abundance: once; d_gene: NA; CDR3aa: CASSLGGDVRNTIYF; CDR3nt: TGTGCCAGCAGCTTAGGGGGTGATGTCCGAAACACCATATATTTT
j_gene: TRBJ1-1; v_gene: TRBV10-3; abundance: few; d_gene: NA; CDR3aa: CAISELGGTEAFF; CDR3nt: TGTGCCATCAGTGAACTGGGGGGCACTGAAGCTTTCTTT
j_gene: TRBJ2-3; v_gene: TRBV5-3; abundance: NA; d_gene: NA; CDR3aa: CARSLRTDSTDTQYF; CDR3nt: TGTGCCAGAAGCTTGCGGACAGATAGCACAGATACGCAGTATTTT
j_gene: TRBJ1-4; v_gene: TRBV28; abundance: once; d_gene: NA; CDR3aa: CASSSAGATNEKLFF; CDR3nt: TGTGCCAGCAGTTCGGCAGGAGCAACTAATGAAAAACTGTTTTTT
j_gene: TRBJ1-5; v_gene: TRBV5-4; abundance: NA; d_gene: NA; CDR3aa: CASSLSGQPQHF; CDR3nt: TGTGCCAGCAGCTTGTCCGGTCAGCCCCAGCATTTT
j_gene: TRBJ1-5; v_gene: TRBV25-1; abundance: NA; d_gene: NA; CDR3aa: CASSGEGSLNQPQHF; CDR3nt: TGTGCCAGCAGTGGTGAAGGTTCTTTAAATCAGCCCCAGCATTTT
j_gene: TRBJ2-7; v_gene: TRBV27; abundance: NA; d_gene: TRBD1; CDR3aa: CASSFRQGASEQYF; CDR3nt: TGTGCCAGCAGTTTCCGACAGGGGGCCTCCGAGCAGTACTTC
j_gene: TRBJ1-5; v_gene: TRBV30; abundance: NA; d_gene: NA; CDR3aa: CAWGGDSNQPQHF; CDR3nt: TGTGCCTGGGGTGGGGATAGCAATCAGCCCCAGCATTTT
j_gene: TRBJ1-1; v_gene: TRBV5-1; abundance: NA; d_gene: TRBD1; CDR3aa: CASSDDRVTTEAFF; CDR3nt: TGCGCCAGCAGCGACGACAGGGTCACCACTGAAGCTTTCTTT
j_gene: TRBJ1-5; v_gene: TRBV5-1; abundance: NA; d_gene: NA; CDR3aa: CASLGQPQHF; CDR3nt: TGCGCCAGTCTGGGTCAGCCCCAGCATTTT
j_gene: TRBJ2-5; v_gene: TRBV2; abundance: once; d_gene: TRBD2; CDR3aa: CASSRTSWGLAGVTQYF; CDR3nt: TGTGCCAGCAGCCGGACTTCGTGGGGACTAGCGGGAGTGACCCAGTACTTC
j_gene: TRBJ2-3; v_gene: TRBV29-1; abundance: once; d_gene: NA; CDR3aa: CSVDPGEDTQYF; CDR3nt: TGCAGCGTCGACCCAGGGGAGGATACGCAGTATTTT
j_gene: TRBJ2-5; v_gene: TRBV5-1; abundance: NA; d_gene: NA; CDR3aa: CASSSSSGMRQETQYF; CDR3nt: TGCGCCAGCAGCTCCTCATCCGGAATGAGACAAGAGACCCAGTACTTC
j_gene: TRBJ2-5; v_gene: TRBV5-1; abundance: NA; d_gene: TRBD2; CDR3aa: CASSPGTSGQETQYF; CDR3nt: TGCGCCAGCAGCCCCGGGACTAGCGGCCAAGAGACCCAGTACTTC
j_gene: TRBJ2-3; v_gene: TRBV27; abundance: NA; d_gene: NA; CDR3aa: CASSPQVWADTQYF; CDR3nt: TGTGCCAGCAGTCCCCAAGTTTGGGCAGATACGCAGTATTTT
j_gene: TRBJ1-1; v_gene: TRBV4-1; abundance: NA; d_gene: TRBD1; CDR3aa: CASSQAGTAKAFF; CDR3nt: TGCGCCAGCAGCCAAGCCGGGACAGCTAAAGCTTTCTTT
j_gene: TRBJ2-1; v_gene: TRBV5-1; abundance: NA; d_gene: TRBD1; CDR3aa: CASSRDSAQDEQFF; CDR3nt: TGCGCCAGCAGCCGGGACAGCGCTCAGGATGAGCAGTTCTTC
j_gene: TRBJ2-7; v_gene: TRBV19; abundance: NA; d_gene: TRBD1; CDR3aa: CASRRRQGAANEQYF; CDR3nt: TGTGCCAGCAGGCGCCGCCAGGGGGCAGCTAACGAGCAGTACTTC
j_gene: TRBJ2-3; v_gene: TRBV9; abundance: NA; d_gene: NA; CDR3aa: CASSVGAGSTDTQYF; CDR3nt: TGTGCCAGCAGCGTAGGGGCAGGGAGCACAGATACGCAGTATTTT
j_gene: TRBJ2-3; v_gene: TRBV5-1; abundance: NA; d_gene: TRBD2; CDR3aa: CASNGLAGTDTQYF; CDR3nt: TGCGCCAGCAACGGGCTAGCGGGCACAGATACGCAGTATTTT
j_gene: TRBJ2-3; v_gene: TRBV28; abundance: NA; d_gene: NA; CDR3aa: CASSPNMGPSTDTQYF; CDR3nt: TGTGCCAGCAGCCCTAACATGGGGCCGAGCACAGATACGCAGTATTTT
j_gene: TRBJ2-7; v_gene: TRBV10-3; abundance: NA; d_gene: TRBD1; CDR3aa: CAISTGQWEREQYF; CDR3nt: TGTGCCATCAGTACGGGACAGTGGGAGAGGGAGCAGTACTTC
j_gene: TRBJ2-3; v_gene: TRBV28; abundance: NA; d_gene: NA; CDR3aa: CASTRGLAGITDTQYF; CDR3nt: TGTGCCAGCACCAGGGGGCTAGCGGGGATCACAGATACGCAGTATTTT
j_gene: TRBJ2-2; v_gene: TRBV5-1; abundance: NA; d_gene: NA; CDR3aa: CASSTSRDFNTGELFF; CDR3nt: TGCGCCAGCAGCACGTCCCGGGACTTTAACACCGGGGAGCTGTTTTTT
j_gene: TRBJ2-7; v_gene: TRBV28; abundance: NA; d_gene: TRBD2; CDR3aa: CASAGGRYEQYF; CDR3nt: TGTGCCAGCGCGGGAGGACGCTACGAGCAGTACTTC
j_gene: TRBJ1-2; v_gene: TRBV2; abundance: NA; d_gene: NA; CDR3aa: CASSRGIPYGYTF; CDR3nt: TGTGCCAGCAGTAGGGGGATTCCCTATGGCTACACCTTC
j_gene: TRBJ1-1; v_gene: TRBV27; abundance: NA; d_gene: NA; CDR3aa: CASSDRNTEAFF; CDR3nt: TGTGCCAGCAGTGACAGGAACACTGAAGCTTTCTTT
j_gene: TRBJ1-2; v_gene: TRBV14; abundance: NA; d_gene: NA; CDR3aa: CASSPQGFSPGVANYGYTF; CDR3nt: TGTGCCAGCAGCCCCCAAGGTTTCTCTCCGGGGGTAGCTAACTATGGCTACACCTTC
j_gene: TRBJ2-7; v_gene: TRBV6-1; abundance: NA; d_gene: NA; CDR3aa: CASSEGTSTYEQYF; CDR3nt: TGTGCCAGCAGTGAAGGTACCAGTACCTACGAGCAGTACTTC
j_gene: TRBJ2-5; v_gene: TRBV10-3; abundance: NA; d_gene: TRBD1; CDR3aa: CAIGPTGGETQYF; CDR3nt: TGTGCCATCGGGCCGACAGGGGGGGAGACCCAGTACTTC
j_gene: TRBJ2-7; v_gene: TRBV15; abundance: NA; d_gene: NA; CDR3aa: CATSTNLGSYEQYF; CDR3nt: TGTGCCACCAGCACCAACTTGGGATCCTACGAGCAGTACTTC
j_gene: TRBJ2-3; v_gene: TRBV18; abundance: NA; d_gene: NA; CDR3aa: CASSPPGGGAVSNTQYF; CDR3nt: TGTGCCAGCTCACCACCGGGCGGCGGGGCGGTTTCAAATACGCAGTATTTT
j_gene: TRBJ2-3; v_gene: TRBV10-3; abundance: NA; d_gene: NA; CDR3aa: CATTGQADTQYF; CDR3nt: TGTGCCACCACCGGGCAGGCAGATACGCAGTATTTT
j_gene: TRBJ2-2; v_gene: TRBV5-8; abundance: NA; d_gene: TRBD2; CDR3aa: CASSRTSGRADTGELFF; CDR3nt: TGTGCCAGCAGCCGGACTAGCGGGAGGGCCGACACCGGGGAGCTGTTTTTT
j_gene: TRBJ1-1; v_gene: TRBV28; abundance: NA; d_gene: NA; CDR3aa: CASSLRDNTEAFF; CDR3nt: TGTGCCAGCAGTTTACGAGACAACACTGAAGCTTTCTTT
j_gene: TRBJ2-7; v_gene: TRBV29-1; abundance: NA; d_gene: NA; CDR3aa: CSAQGSTYEQYF; CDR3nt: TGCAGCGCCCAGGGATCCACCTACGAGCAGTACTTC
j_gene: TRBJ2-5; v_gene: TRBV29-1; abundance: NA; d_gene: TRBD2; CDR3aa: CSAGTSGREETQYF; CDR3nt: TGCAGCGCAGGGACTAGCGGGAGGGAAGAGACCCAGTACTTC
j_gene: TRBJ1-3; v_gene: TRBV11-2; abundance: NA; d_gene: NA; CDR3aa: CASSLAQGGGNTIYF; CDR3nt: TGTGCCAGCAGCTTAGCCCAGGGCGGGGGAAACACCATATATTTT
j_gene: TRBJ1-4; v_gene: TRBV2; abundance: NA; d_gene: TRBD1; CDR3aa: CATESGGFEKLFF; CDR3nt: TGTGCCACCGAATCAGGGGGATTTGAAAAACTGTTTTTT
j_gene: TRBJ2-1; v_gene: TRBV7-2; abundance: NA; d_gene: TRBD2; CDR3aa: CASSWPGLAGERQFF; CDR3nt: TGTGCCAGCAGCTGGCCGGGACTAGCGGGAGAAAGGCAGTTCTTC
j_gene: TRBJ2-1; v_gene: TRBV10-3; abundance: once; d_gene: NA; CDR3aa: CAISGSGGGNEQFF; CDR3nt: TGTGCCATCAGTGGGTCAGGGGGGGGTAATGAGCAGTTCTTC